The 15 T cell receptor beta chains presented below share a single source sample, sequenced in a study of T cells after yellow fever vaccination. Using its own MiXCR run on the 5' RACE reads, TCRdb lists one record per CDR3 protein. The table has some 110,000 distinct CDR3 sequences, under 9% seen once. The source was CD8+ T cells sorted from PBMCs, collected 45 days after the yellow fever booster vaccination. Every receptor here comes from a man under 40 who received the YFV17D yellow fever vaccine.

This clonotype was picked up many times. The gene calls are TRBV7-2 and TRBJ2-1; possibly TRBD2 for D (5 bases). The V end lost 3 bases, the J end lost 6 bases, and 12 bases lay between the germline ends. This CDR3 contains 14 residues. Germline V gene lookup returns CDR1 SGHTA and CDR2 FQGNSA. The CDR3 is CASSFLARGNEQFF. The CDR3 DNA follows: TGTGCCAGCAGCTTCCTAGCTAGAGGCAATGAGCAGTTCTTC.

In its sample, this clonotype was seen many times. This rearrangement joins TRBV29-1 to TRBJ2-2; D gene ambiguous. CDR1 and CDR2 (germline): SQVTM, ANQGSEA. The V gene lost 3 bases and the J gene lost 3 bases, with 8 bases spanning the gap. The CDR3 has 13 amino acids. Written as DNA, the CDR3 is TGCAGCGTTGAGGCTAGAGACACCGGGGAGCTGTTTTTT. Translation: CSVEARDTGELFF.

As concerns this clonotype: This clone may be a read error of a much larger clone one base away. CDR3 nucleotide sequence: TGCGCCAGCAGCCAAGATGGGCTGGAGGTATACAATGAGCAGTTCTTC. This sequence encodes CASSQDGLEVYNEQFF. V gene TRBV4-3 combines with J gene TRBJ2-1, with D perhaps matching TRBD2 (5 bases). The CDR3 length is 16 residues. V lost 0 bases to trimming and J lost 4 bases, with 13 bases between them. Germline CDR1 is LGHNA and CDR2 is YSLEER.

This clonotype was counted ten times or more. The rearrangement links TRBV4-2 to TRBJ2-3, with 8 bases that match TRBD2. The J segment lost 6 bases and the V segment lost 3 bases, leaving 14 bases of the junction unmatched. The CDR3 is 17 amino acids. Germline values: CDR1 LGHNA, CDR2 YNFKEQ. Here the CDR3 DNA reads TGTGCCAGCAGCCACAAAGAACGCGGACTAGCAGCCGATACGCAGTATTTT. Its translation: CASSHKERGLAADTQYF.

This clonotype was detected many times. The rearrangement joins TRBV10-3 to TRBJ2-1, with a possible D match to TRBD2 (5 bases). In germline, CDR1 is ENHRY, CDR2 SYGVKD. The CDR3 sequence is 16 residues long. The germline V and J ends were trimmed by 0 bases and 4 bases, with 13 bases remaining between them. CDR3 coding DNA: TGTGCCATCAGTGAGTCTGTCTCCCCGGGGTACAATGAGCAGTTCTTC. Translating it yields CAISESVSPGYNEQFF.

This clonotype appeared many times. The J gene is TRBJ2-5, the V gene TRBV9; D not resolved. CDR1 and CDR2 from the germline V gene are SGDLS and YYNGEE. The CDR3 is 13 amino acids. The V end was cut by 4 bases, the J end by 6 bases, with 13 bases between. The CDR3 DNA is TGTGCCAGCAGCCCGCGGACGATGAAGACCCAGTACTTC. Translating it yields CASSPRTMKTQYF.

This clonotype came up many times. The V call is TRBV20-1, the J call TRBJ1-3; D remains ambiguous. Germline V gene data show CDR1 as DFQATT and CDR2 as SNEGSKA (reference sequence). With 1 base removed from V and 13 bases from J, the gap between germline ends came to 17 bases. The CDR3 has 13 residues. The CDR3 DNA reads TGCAGTGCTAGAGTGATATTGGAAAGTAGAATATATTTT. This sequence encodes CSARVILESRIYF.

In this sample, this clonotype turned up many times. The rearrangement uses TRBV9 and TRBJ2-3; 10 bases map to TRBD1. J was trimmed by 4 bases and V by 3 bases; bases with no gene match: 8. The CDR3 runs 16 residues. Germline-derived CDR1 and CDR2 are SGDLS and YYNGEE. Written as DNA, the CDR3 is TGTGCCAGCAGCGCAACCGGGACAGGGGTTGCAGATACGCAGTATTTT. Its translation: CASSATGTGVADTQYF. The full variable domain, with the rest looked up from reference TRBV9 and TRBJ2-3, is DSGVTQTPKHLITATGQRVTLRCSPRSGDLSVYWYQQSLDQGLQFLIQYYNGEERAKGNILERFSAQQFPDLHSELNLSSLELGDSALYFCASSATGTGVADTQYFGPGTRLTVL.

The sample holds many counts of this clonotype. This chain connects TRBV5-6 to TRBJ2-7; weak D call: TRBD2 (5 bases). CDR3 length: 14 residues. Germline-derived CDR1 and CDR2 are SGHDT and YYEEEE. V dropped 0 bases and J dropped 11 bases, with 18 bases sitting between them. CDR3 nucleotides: TGTGCCAGCAGCTTGGGGCTAGCCGGTGGGGTCGAGTACTTC. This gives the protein CASSLGLAGGVEYF.

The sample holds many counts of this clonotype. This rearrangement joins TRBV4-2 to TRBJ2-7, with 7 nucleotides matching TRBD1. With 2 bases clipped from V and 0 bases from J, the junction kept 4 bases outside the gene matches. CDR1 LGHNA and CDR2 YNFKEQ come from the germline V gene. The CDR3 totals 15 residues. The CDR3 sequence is CASSQTGDRSYEQYF. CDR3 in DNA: TGTGCCAGCAGCCAAACAGGGGACCGCTCCTACGAGCAGTACTTC.

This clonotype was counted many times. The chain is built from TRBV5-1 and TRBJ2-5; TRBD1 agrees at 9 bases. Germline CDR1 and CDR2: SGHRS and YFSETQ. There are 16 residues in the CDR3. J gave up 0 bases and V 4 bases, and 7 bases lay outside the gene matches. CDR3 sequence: CASSRGQGPYQETQYF. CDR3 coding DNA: TGCGCCAGCAGCCGGGGACAGGGCCCTTACCAAGAGACCCAGTACTTC.

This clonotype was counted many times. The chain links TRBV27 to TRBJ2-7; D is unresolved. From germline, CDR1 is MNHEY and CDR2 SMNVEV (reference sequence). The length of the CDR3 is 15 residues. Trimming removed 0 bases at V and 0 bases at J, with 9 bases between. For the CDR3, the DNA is TGTGCCAGCAGTTTATCGTTTCCGGTCTCCTACGAGCAGTACTTC. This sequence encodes CASSLSFPVSYEQYF.

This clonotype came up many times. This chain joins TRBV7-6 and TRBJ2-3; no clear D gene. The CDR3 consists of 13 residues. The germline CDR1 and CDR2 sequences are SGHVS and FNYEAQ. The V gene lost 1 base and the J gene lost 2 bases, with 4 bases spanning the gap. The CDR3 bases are TGTGCCAGCAGCTTAGAGGTCACAGATACGCAGTATTTT. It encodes CASSLEVTDTQYF.

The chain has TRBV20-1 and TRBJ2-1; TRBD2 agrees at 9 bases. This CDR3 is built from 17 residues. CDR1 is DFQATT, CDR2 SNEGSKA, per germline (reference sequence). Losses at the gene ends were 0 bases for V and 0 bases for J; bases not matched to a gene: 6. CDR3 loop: CSAREGGRGSSYNEQFF. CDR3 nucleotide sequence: TGCAGTGCTAGAGAAGGCGGGAGGGGTTCCTCCTACAATGAGCAGTTCTTC.

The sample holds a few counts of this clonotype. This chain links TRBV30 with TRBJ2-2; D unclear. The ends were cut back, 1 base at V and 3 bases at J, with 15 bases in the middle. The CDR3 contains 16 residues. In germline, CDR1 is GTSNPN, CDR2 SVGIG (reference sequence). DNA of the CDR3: TGTGCCTGGAGTGGGCCCCTTTATCGGGACACCGGGGAGCTGTTTTTT. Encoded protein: CAWSGPLYRDTGELFF.